The 4 T cell receptor beta chains listed next were all sequenced from one sample in a study of response to subunit inactivated influenza vaccine (dated by TCRdb to 2016 to 2019). Libraries were prepared through RT-PCR. Sequencing relied on an Illumina HiSeq 2500. TCRdb trimmed the raw reads at Q25, called clones with MiXCR and kept productive beta chains. Each entry is one CDR3 protein sequence, shown with its most common DNA and genes. Across this sample there are around 570,000 distinct CDR3 sequences, with roughly 12% seen only once. In total, the top ten clones hold about 11% of the sample. These data are also associated with another study on T cells expressing NK-cell markers. As the second study states: TCR beta cDNA libraries were made by 5'RACE template switching that added a universal primer site and unique molecular identifiers.

This specimen consisted of PBMCs from blood, obtained on the day of vaccination. The receptors come from a man in his fifties who received an inactivated influenza vaccine. Donor details come from another sample of the same person, matched by shared clones.

This rearrangement joins TRBV28 to TRBJ1-2; 8 nucleotides align to TRBD1. The CDR3 is 15 residues long. The trim removed 2 bases at V and 4 bases at J, leaving 6 bases unmatched. Germline V lookup: CDR1 MDHEN, CDR2 SYDVKM. The CDR3 sequence is CASSLGQGAIYGYTF. The CDR3 region has the DNA TGTGCCAGCAGTTTAGGGCAGGGGGCGATCTATGGCTACACCTTC.

In its sample, this clonotype was seen a few times. The genes are TRBV27 and TRBJ2-1, with a possible D match to TRBD2 (6 bases). This CDR3 comprises 16 residues. The germline gives CDR1 MNHEY, CDR2 SMNVEV (reference sequence). The V gene lost 5 bases and the J gene lost 0 bases, with 14 bases spanning the gap. DNA of the CDR3: TGTGCCAGCAGTCCCCGGGGGAGCCGCTCCTACAATGAGCAGTTCTTC. Protein: CASSPRGSRSYNEQFF.

This clonotype has just a few counts. V and J are TRBV5-1 and TRBJ2-5; D is possibly TRBD2 (6 bases). The CDR3 is made up of 15 amino acids. The V end lost 2 bases, the J end lost 0 bases, and 11 bases lay between the germline ends. Germline V gives CDR1 SGHRS, CDR2 YFSETQ. The CDR3 sequence: CASSLASEHQETQYF. The CDR3 region has the DNA TGCGCCAGCAGCTTAGCTAGCGAACACCAAGAGACCCAGTACTTC. Complete variable domain (other parts from reference TRBV5-1 and TRBJ2-5): KAGVTQTPRYLIKTRGQQVTLSCSPISGHRSVSWYQQTPGQGLQFLFEYFSETQRNKGNFPGRFSGRQFSNSRSEMNVSTLELGDSALYLCASSLASEHQETQYFGPGTRLLVL.

This clonotype was found a few times. The rearrangement links TRBV29-1 to TRBJ1-1, with 9 bases aligning to TRBD1. Trimming took 6 bases from V and 4 from J; bases not matched to a gene: 0. CDR3 length: 11 residues. Germline V gives CDR1 SQVTM, CDR2 ANQGSEA. The CDR3, as DNA: TGCAGCGTGGACAGGGGCACTGAAGCTTTCTTT. This sequence encodes CSVDRGTEAFF.